These T cell receptor beta chains were read from a single sample in a study of shared clonotypes between healthy human individuals. Profiling relied on immunoSEQ multiplex PCR, and the TCRdb table lists in-frame clones only, not all of them. The sample records a few million clones, 90% to 95% being singletons. The material sequenced was naive CD4+ T cells sorted from blood. The receptors come from a man younger than 30 in good health. Each CDR3 is given with its conserved first and last residue. D genes are given only for firm matches. Size tells how often a clone was seen (once, few, many) or the class of an expanded clone, and some rows leave it out.

d_call j_call v_call cdr3_length clone_size cdr3_aa cdr3_nt
NA TRBJ2-5 TRBV18 13 few CASSADLGETQYF TGTGCCAGCTCAGCCGACTTGGGAGAGACCCAGTACTTC
NA TRBJ2-5 TRBV2 13 NA CASSEMGGETQYF TGTGCCAGCAGTGAAATGGGTGGAGAGACCCAGTACTTC
NA TRBJ1-4 TRBV5-5 16 NA CASSLEGGGKNEKLFF TGTGCCAGCAGCTTGGAGGGTGGGGGAAAGAATGAAAAACTGTTTTTT
NA TRBJ2-2 TRBV5-1 14 NA CATRQFANTGELFF TGCGCCACCAGACAGTTCGCGAACACCGGGGAGCTGTTTTTT
TRBD1 TRBJ1-2 TRBV10-3 15 NA CAISEAGQGYYGYTF TGTGCCATCAGTGAAGCGGGACAGGGGTATTATGGCTACACCTTC
TRBD1 TRBJ1-4 TRBV30 12 NA CAWSGQGGSLFF TGTGCCTGGAGTGGACAGGGCGGGTCATTGTTTTTT
TRBD1 TRBJ2-1 TRBV28 14 NA CASTPGQKNNEQFF TGTGCCAGCACCCCGGGACAGAAGAACAATGAGCAGTTCTTC
TRBD1 TRBJ1-4 TRBV9 17 NA CASSVVSGDSRNEKLFF TGTGCCAGCAGCGTAGTTTCGGGGGACAGTCGTAATGAAAAACTGTTTTTT
TRBD2 TRBJ2-7 TRBV19 16 NA CASSITGTSGSHEQYF TGTGCCAGTAGTATCACAGGGACTAGCGGGAGTCACGAGCAGTACTTC
NA TRBJ1-2 TRBV29-1 13 NA CSAEEGENYGYTF TGCAGCGCCGAGGAGGGGGAAAACTATGGCTACACCTTC
NA TRBJ2-2 TRBV19 15 NA CASSSTRTVTGELFF TGTGCCAGTAGTTCAACACGGACAGTTACCGGGGAGCTGTTTTTT
NA TRBJ2-2 TRBV7-9 13 NA CASSHTNTGELFF TGTGCCAGCAGCCACACGAACACCGGGGAGCTGTTTTTT
NA TRBJ1-1 TRBV30 11 few CAWSEDTEAFF TGTGCCTGGAGTGAAGACACTGAAGCTTTCTTT
NA TRBJ2-3 TRBV5-1 16 NA CASSFENEYSTDTQYF TGCGCCAGCAGCTTCGAGAATGAATACAGCACAGATACGCAGTATTTT
NA TRBJ1-4 TRBV5-6 16 NA CASSVRTVATNEKLFF TGTGCCAGCAGCGTACGGACAGTTGCAACTAATGAAAAACTGTTTTTT
NA TRBJ1-2 TRBV15 15 NA CATSRVEGGDYGYTF TGTGCCACCAGCAGAGTGGAGGGGGGGGACTATGGCTACACCTTC
TRBD2 TRBJ2-1 TRBV6-5 14 NA CASSRLAGASEQFF TGTGCCAGCAGTCGACTAGCGGGGGCAAGTGAGCAGTTCTTC
NA TRBJ2-3 TRBV6-1 12 NA CASSADAGTQYF TGTGCCAGCAGTGCAGACGCCGGTACGCAGTATTTT
NA TRBJ1-5 TRBV28 22 NA CASSFLDTPDISSKPGNQPQHF TGTGCCAGCAGTTTCCTTGATACCCCCGATATTTCGTCGAAACCGGGCAATCAGCCCCAGCATTTT
TRBD1 TRBJ1-4 TRBV6-6 14 NA CASSRTGGDEKLFF TGTGCCAGCAGTCGGACAGGGGGCGACGAAAAACTGTTTTTT
NA TRBJ2-1 TRBV19 16 NA CASSIVGLAKYNEQFF TGTGCCAGTAGTATAGTAGGCCTAGCGAAATACAATGAGCAGTTCTTC
NA TRBJ2-6 TRBV10-3 19 NA CAISESGFRAALGANVLTF TGTGCCATCAGTGAGTCGGGTTTCAGGGCGGCGCTTGGGGCCAACGTCCTGACTTTC